This is a list of T cell receptor beta chains from one sample in a study of blood T cell repertoires in COVID-19. TCRdb's copy holds only in-frame clones and misses some; the assay was immunoSEQ multiplex PCR. The sample records fewer than 85,000 clones, 70% to 80% being singletons. The material sequenced was peripheral blood. The source of these receptors is a man in his sixties with active or convalescent COVID-19. The CDR3 runs from the conserved cysteine through the conserved F or W.

V,J,CDR3
TRBV7-3,TRBJ1-1,CASSLTGTGKGLDTEAFF
TRBV3-1/TRBV3-2,TRBJ2-7,CASSHSDYEQYF
TRBV4-1,TRBJ1-5,CASSPQGGIGTRPQHF
TRBV28,TRBJ1-2,CASSAGGDYGYTF
TRBV24-1,TRBJ2-1,CATRGTGRNEQFF
TRBV6-2/TRBV6-3,TRBJ2-3,CASSYWDQTSTGTQYF
TRBV6-6,TRBJ1-1,CASSYGGAETEAFF
TRBV7-9,TRBJ2-2,CASSLTANTGELFF
TRBV30,TRBJ2-7,CAWRLRGTGGLDEQYF
TRBV6-5,TRBJ1-2,CASTPGGLNYGYTF
TRBV30,TRBJ2-3,CAWITGGRLDTQYF
TRBV5-4,TRBJ1-2,CASSSARTGENYGYTF
TRBV6-5,TRBJ2-5,CASRPIGGGQETQYF
TRBV5-1,TRBJ2-3,CASRETGLGGDPTDTQYF
TRBV7-9,TRBJ1-5,CASSSGGATGGPQHF
TRBV28,TRBJ1-6,CASGLTFAASPLHF
TRBV28,TRBJ2-5,CASRDMVGAETQYF
TRBV30,TRBJ1-4,CAWSGDRGREKLFF
TRBV11-2,TRBJ2-1,CASSSRTSGGPNEQFF
TRBV6-5,TRBJ2-1,CASSYSGTSGEDEQFF
TRBV5-1,TRBJ1-4,CASSLELTGAGEKLFF
TRBV18,TRBJ2-7,CASSPAGSYEQYF
TRBV11-2,TRBJ1-2,CASSLAQNYGYTF
TRBV30,TRBJ2-6,CAWTSSGGISGANVLTF
TRBV29-1,TRBJ2-1,CSVERTGGTNEQFF
TRBV15,TRBJ2-7,CATRAGTPGYYEQYF
TRBV29-1,TRBJ2-5,CSVERGGETQYF
TRBV20-1,TRBJ1-2,CSATVPYGYTF
TRBV4-1,TRBJ1-5,CASSQGLDRNQPQHF
TRBV6-5,TRBJ2-7,CASSYGRGLDEQYF
TRBV6-5,TRBJ1-1,CASSSDRGLGNTEAFF
TRBV5-1,TRBJ1-2,CASRATGGYGYTF
TRBV18,TRBJ2-1,CASSPYGGSLANEQFF
TRBV3-1/TRBV3-2,TRBJ2-3,CASRFSGSTDTQYF
TRBV3-1/TRBV3-2,TRBJ2-2,CASSPGNTGELFF
TRBV2,TRBJ1-2,CASSREAGPYGYTF
TRBV11-2,TRBJ1-2,CASSITRGQDGYTF
TRBV19,TRBJ2-5,CASGQGDRGRETQYF
TRBV3-1/TRBV3-2,TRBJ2-5,CASSPVTSGGAGETQYF
TRBV4-1,TRBJ1-2,CASSQDPGGSYGYTF
TRBV19,TRBJ2-5,CASSISRGRQETQYF
TRBV2,TRBJ2-3,CASRRGADDTQYF
TRBV5-4,TRBJ1-6,CASSLTGDSNSPLHF
TRBV7-8,TRBJ2-7,CASSSGHSDYEQYF
TRBV7-2,TRBJ1-5,CASSLESTGARPQHF
TRBV4-1,TRBJ1-4,CASSQAPRTNEKLFF
TRBV3-1/TRBV3-2,TRBJ1-1,CASNLQGKGIAFF
TRBV5-4,TRBJ2-5,CASTVREGSQETQYF
TRBV11-3,TRBJ2-1,CASSLGGDEQFF
TRBV12-5,TRBJ2-1,CASGRGSYNEQFF
TRBV10-3,TRBJ2-1,CAIRTDAAYNEQFF